This TCR beta chain was documented in a study of post-analysis software for immune sequencing data. Background on the study: Disease trajectories encompassed relapsing-remitting, secondary progressive and progressive-relapsing multiple sclerosis. Study results and caveats: Higher frequency in patients than in controls was seen for about five TRBV segments, with TRBV5-6, TRBV5-1 and TRBV20-1 among them. Significantly lower normalized Chao1 diversity was seen in multiple sclerosis patients than in controls. The authors found that F measure strongly co-clustered same-batch samples.

On this clonotype itself: The target antigen is unknown.

Germline CDR1 and CDR2: MNHEY and SVGAGI. V was cut by 2 bases and J by 5 bases, with 13 bases left in between. The CDR3 is made up of 15 amino acids. cDNA libraries for TCR beta contained unique molecular identifiers. From roughly 1 to 10 million T cells, 400,000 to 650,000 cDNA molecules were obtained. Using its own MiXCR run on the PCR reads, TCRdb lists one record per CDR3 protein. The table lists roughly 800,000 distinct CDR3 sequences, approximately 57% of them singletons. The sequenced sample consisted of blood. The receptor was derived from a girl aged 10 to 17 with multiple sclerosis. This rearrangement joins TRBV6-5 to TRBJ2-1, with D perhaps matching TRBD1 or TRBD2 (5 bases each). CDR3 sequence: CASSYGLGTDNEQFF. DNA for the CDR3: TGTGCCAGCAGTTACGGTCTAGGGACCGACAATGAGCAGTTCTTC.